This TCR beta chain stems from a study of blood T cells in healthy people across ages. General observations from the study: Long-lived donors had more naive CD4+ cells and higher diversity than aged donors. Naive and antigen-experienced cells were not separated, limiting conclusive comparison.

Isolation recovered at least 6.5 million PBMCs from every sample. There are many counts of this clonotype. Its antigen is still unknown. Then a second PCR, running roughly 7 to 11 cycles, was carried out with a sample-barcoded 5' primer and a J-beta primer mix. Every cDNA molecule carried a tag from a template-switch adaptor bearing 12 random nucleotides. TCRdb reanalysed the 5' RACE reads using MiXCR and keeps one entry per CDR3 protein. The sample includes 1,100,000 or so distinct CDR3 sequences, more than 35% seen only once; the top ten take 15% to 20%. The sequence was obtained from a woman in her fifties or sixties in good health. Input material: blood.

The CDR3 here is CSVDQGPYEQYF. DNA for the CDR3: TGCAGCGTTGATCAGGGACCCTACGAGCAGTACTTC. The chain joins TRBV29-1 to TRBJ2-7, with D possibly called TRBD1 or TRBD2 (5 bases each). The CDR3 runs to 12 residues. Per the germline V gene, CDR1 is SQVTM and CDR2 is ANQGSEA. The germline V and J ends were trimmed by 3 bases and 2 bases, with 8 bases remaining between them.